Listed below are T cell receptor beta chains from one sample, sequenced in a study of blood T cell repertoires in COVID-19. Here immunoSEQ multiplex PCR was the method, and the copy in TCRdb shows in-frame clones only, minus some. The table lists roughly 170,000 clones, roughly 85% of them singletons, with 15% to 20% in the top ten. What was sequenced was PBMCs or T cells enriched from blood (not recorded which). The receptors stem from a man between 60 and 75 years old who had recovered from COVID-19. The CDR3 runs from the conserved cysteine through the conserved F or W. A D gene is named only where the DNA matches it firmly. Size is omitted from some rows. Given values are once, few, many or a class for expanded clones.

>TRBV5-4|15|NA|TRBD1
CASSGDRAGANVLTF
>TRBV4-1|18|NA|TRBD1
CASSQDFETGANRNGYTF
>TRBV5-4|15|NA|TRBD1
CASRPGTVVGGELFF
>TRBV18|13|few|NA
CASSPQTTGELFF
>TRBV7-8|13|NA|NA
CASSLDNNYGYTF
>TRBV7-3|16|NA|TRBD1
CASSLMDRALFNEQFF
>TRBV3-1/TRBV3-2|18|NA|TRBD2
CASSQGISGGAWAYEQYF
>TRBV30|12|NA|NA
CAWSGGNYGYTF
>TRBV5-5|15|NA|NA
CASRVDRWGTDTQYF
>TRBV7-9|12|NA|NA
CASSSSVTEAFF
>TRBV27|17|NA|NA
CASDAPTELNSGNTIYF
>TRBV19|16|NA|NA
CASSKYTGQRPETQYF
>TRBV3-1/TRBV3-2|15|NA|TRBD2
CASSPGGGSYNEQFF
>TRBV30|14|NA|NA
CAWSAGGSGQPQHF
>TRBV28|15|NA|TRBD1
CASSSARQGPETQYF
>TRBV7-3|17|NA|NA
CASSLLGPQGWATEAFF
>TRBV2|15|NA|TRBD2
CASSGTSGYQETQYF
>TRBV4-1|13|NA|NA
CASSQTKDTGYTF
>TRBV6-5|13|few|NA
CASGPGGKYEQYF
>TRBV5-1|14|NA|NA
CASSLATSGNTIYF
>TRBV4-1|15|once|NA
CASSQDPSSNYEQYF
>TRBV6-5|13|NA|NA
CASSPGEYNEQFF
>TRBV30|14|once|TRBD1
CAWSVGDSSYEQYF
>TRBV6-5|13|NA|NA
CASNQGIHNEQFF
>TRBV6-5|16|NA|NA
CASSYEGSLGGDTQYF
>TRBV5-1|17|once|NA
CASSSPTGGSAAYEQFF
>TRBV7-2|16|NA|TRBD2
CASSLAGTSAYNEQFF
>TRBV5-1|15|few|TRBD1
CASSLELAGGYEQYF
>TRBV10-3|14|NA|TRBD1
CAIRNDRGAETQYF
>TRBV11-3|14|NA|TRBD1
CASSRDSSYNEQFF
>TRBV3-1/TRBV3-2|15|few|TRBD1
CASSQVLRDSYGYTF
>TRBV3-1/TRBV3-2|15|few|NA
CASSQGRTNTGELFF
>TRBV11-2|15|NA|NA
CASSLVARENYGYTF